The 11 T cell receptor beta chains in this list originate from one sample, sequenced in a study of a mutant IDH1 vaccine in newly diagnosed glioma. These receptors have no known antigen. As to time point: week 23, last vaccination. Topical imiquimod was applied with each vaccine dose, which held 300 ug of mutant IDH1 20-mer peptide. Profiling relied on immunoSEQ multiplex PCR, and the TCRdb table lists in-frame clones only, not all of them. The sample has 35,000 to 50,000 clones, approximately 84% seen once. The sequencing here drew on PBMCs, taken from a glioma patient whose treatment included an IDH1 peptide vaccine. These receptors were taken from a woman under 30 with glioma. Some clones in this sample may be carry-over from other donors' samples.

V and J are TRBV28 and TRBJ2-7; TRBD1 aligns across 7 bases. Germline CDR1 reads MDHEN; CDR2 reads SYDVKM. The CDR3 spans 14 residues. The ends lost 3 bases at V and 3 bases at J; junction bases unmatched: 5. CDR3 nucleotides: TGTGCCAGCAGTTTTGGTGACAGGGACTACGAGCAGTACTTC. It encodes CASSFGDRDYEQYF. Combining the CDR3 with reference TRBV28 and TRBJ2-7 gives the whole variable domain DVKVTQSSRYLVKRTGEKVFLECVQDMDHENMFWYRQDPGLGLRLIYFSYDVKMKEKGDIPEGYSVSREKKERFSLILESASTNQTSMYLCASSFGDRDYEQYFGPGTRLTVT.

J is TRBJ1-2 and V is TRBV4-2; D might be TRBD1 (6 bases). The germline CDR1 and CDR2 sequences are LGHNA and YNFKEQ. The CDR3 contains 16 residues. Trimming removed 0 bases from V and 1 base from J, with 12 bases in between. The CDR3 protein is CASSQDGDTINYGYTF. In DNA form, the CDR3 reads TGTGCCAGCAGCCAAGACGGGGACACCATTAACTATGGCTACACCTTC.

The genes are TRBV29-1 and TRBJ2-2; 11 nucleotides match TRBD2. J was trimmed by 7 bases and V by 3 bases; bases with no gene match: 4. CDR3 size: 14 residues. Germline V gives CDR1 SQVTM, CDR2 ANQGSEA. CDR3 sequence: CSVDSGRADGELFF. In DNA, the CDR3 is TGCAGCGTTGATAGCGGGAGGGCCGACGGGGAGCTGTTTTTT.

The chain uses TRBV7-9 and TRBJ2-1; tentatively, D is TRBD1 or TRBD2 (6 bases each). This CDR3 comprises 15 residues. Trimming left V 8 bases short and J 9 bases short, with 23 bases between. Germline assignment: CDR1 SEHNR and CDR2 FQNEAQ (reference sequence). CDR3 in amino acids: CASLLGATARGEQFF. The CDR3 nucleotides are TGTGCCAGCCTTCTGGGGGCGACCGCGCGGGGTGAGCAGTTCTTC.

The chain has TRBV7-2 and TRBJ2-5; D not certain. Per germline, CDR1 SGHTA and CDR2 FQGNSA. V was cut by 2 bases and J by 7 bases, with 11 bases left in between. The CDR3 totals 13 residues. CDR3 protein: CASSLTNYATQYF. The CDR3 DNA reads as TGTGCCAGCAGCTTAACTAACTACGCGACCCAGTACTTC.

The gene calls are TRBV7-6 and TRBJ1-1; TRBD1 matches at 7 bases. J gave up 1 base and V 5 bases, and 7 bases lay outside the gene matches. CDR1 and CDR2 from the germline V gene are SGHVS and FNYEAQ. CDR3 length equals 15 residues. The CDR3 region is CASSPDGQANTEAFF. The CDR3 DNA is TGTGCCAGCAGCCCGGACGGACAGGCGAACACTGAAGCTTTCTTT.

The rearrangement links TRBV2 to TRBJ2-5; 7 bases are a match to TRBD2. V shed 2 bases, J shed 5 bases, and the junction held 8 bases outside the gene matches. The CDR3 loop spans 15 amino acids. Germline V CDR1 and CDR2: SNHLY, FYNNEI. CDR3 nucleotides: TGTGCCAGCAGTGAACACCTCCAGGGAGGGGAGACCCAGTACTTC. This translates into CASSEHLQGGETQYF.

The J gene is TRBJ1-1, the V gene TRBV5-1; maybe TRBD1 (6 bases). Between the trimmed V and J ends, which lost 0 bases and 0 bases, there was a span of 12 bases. Germline lookup yields CDR1 SGHRS and CDR2 YFSETQ. The CDR3 covers 16 residues. CDR3 in amino acids: CASSLVRGRMNTEAFF. CDR3 nucleotides: TGCGCCAGCAGCTTGGTACGGGGGCGCATGAACACTGAAGCTTTCTTT.

CDR3 nucleotide sequence: TGTGCCAGCAGCCGCGGGGGCAGCGGGGGACGCACAGATACGCAGTATTTT. Its protein product is CASSRGGSGGRTDTQYF. The J gene is TRBJ2-3, the V gene TRBV7-2; 8 bases align to TRBD2. Looked up from germline, CDR1 is SGHTA and CDR2 is FQGNSA. The CDR3 contains 17 residues. The trim removed 5 bases at V and 1 base at J, leaving 11 bases unmatched.

The CDR3 spells CASSLLGRGTDTQYF. The CDR3 DNA sequence: TGTGCCAGCAGCTTATTAGGGAGAGGCACAGATACGCAGTATTTT. This chain connects TRBV7-2 to TRBJ2-3; D possibly corresponds to TRBD2 (5 bases). The V gene's germline CDR1 is SGHTA and CDR2 FQGNSA. The CDR3 is 15 amino acids. The V gene lost 2 bases and the J gene lost 1 base, with 10 bases spanning the gap.

The chain recombines TRBV7-9 with TRBJ1-2, with D uncertain. Per germline, CDR1 SEHNR and CDR2 FQNEAQ (reference sequence). Trimming removed 6 bases from V and 7 bases from J, with 0 bases in between. This CDR3 spans 8 amino acids. Here the CDR3 DNA reads TGTGCCAGCAGTGGCTACACCTTC. Amino acids: CASSGYTF.